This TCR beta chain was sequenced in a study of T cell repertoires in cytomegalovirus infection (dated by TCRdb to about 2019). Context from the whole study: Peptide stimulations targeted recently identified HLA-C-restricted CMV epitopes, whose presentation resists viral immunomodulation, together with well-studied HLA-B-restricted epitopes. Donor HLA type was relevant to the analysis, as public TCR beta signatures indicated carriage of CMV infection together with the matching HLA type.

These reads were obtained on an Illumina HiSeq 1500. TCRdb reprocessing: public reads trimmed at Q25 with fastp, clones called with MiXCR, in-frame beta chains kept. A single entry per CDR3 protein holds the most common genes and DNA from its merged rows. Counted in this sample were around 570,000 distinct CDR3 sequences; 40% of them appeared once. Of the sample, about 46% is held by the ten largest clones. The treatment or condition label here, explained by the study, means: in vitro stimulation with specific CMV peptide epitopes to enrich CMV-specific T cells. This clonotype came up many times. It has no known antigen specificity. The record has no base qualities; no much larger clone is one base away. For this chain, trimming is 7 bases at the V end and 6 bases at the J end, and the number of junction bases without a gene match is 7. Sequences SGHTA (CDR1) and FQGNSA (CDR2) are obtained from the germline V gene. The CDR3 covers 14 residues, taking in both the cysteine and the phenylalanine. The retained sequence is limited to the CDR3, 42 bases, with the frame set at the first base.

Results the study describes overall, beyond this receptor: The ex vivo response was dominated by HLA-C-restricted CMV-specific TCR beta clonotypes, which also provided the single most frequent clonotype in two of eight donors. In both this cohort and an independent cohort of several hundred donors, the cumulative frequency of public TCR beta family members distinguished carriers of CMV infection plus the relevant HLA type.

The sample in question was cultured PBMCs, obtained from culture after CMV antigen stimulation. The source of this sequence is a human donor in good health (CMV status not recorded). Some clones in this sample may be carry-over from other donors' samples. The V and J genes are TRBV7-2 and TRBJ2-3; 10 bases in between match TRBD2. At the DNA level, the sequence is TGTGCCAGCACTCAGGGACTAGCGCACGATACGCAGTATTTT. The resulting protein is CASTQGLAHDTQYF.